The 17 T cell receptor beta chains presented below share a single source sample, sequenced in a study of T cell responses to AZD1222 COVID-19 vaccine. Some clones are missing from TCRdb's copy, which holds only in-frame ones; the method was immunoSEQ multiplex PCR. The table has about 120,000 clones, about 90% seen once; the top ten hold more than 13%. The source material was peripheral blood, sampled on day 0 of AZD1222 vaccination. The source is an adult in good health.

This clone was seen just once. The chain links TRBV7-2 to TRBJ1-6, with unresolved D. Germline CDR1 SGHTA, CDR2 FQGNSA. The CDR3 covers 13 residues. The V and J ends lost 5 bases and 9 bases respectively, with 11 bases between them. CDR3 coding DNA: TGTGCCAGCAGCCCCCTCAGAGGTTCACCCCTCCACTTT. Translation gives CASSPLRGSPLHF.

This rearrangement joins TRBV19 to TRBJ1-1; possibly TRBD1 for D (6 bases). The CDR3 covers 14 residues. Germline V gives CDR1 LNHDA, CDR2 SQIVND (reference sequence). Trimming removed 7 bases at V and 3 bases at J, with 15 bases between. CDR3 protein: CASTMTGLDTEAFF. The DNA of the CDR3 is TGTGCCAGTACTATGACAGGATTAGACACTGAAGCTTTCTTT.

A single count supports this clone. The chain recombines TRBV18 with TRBJ1-5; possible D gene TRBD1, 5 bases. The CDR3 runs to 13 residues. V was pared by 2 bases and J by 7 bases, with 9 bases between. Germline lookup yields CDR1 KGHSH and CDR2 LQKENI. Here the CDR3 reads CASSPRGDQPQHF. CDR3 nucleotide sequence: TGTGCCAGCTCACCAAGAGGGGACCAGCCCCAGCATTTT.

The gene calls are TRBV28 and TRBJ2-5; D possibly corresponds to TRBD2 (6 bases). Germline values: CDR1 MDHEN, CDR2 SYDVKM. The V gene lost 3 bases and the J gene lost 5 bases, with 16 bases spanning the gap. This CDR3 has 15 residues. The CDR3 bases are TGTGCCAGCAGTTTCGTAACAGCCCGGGGGGAGACCCAGTACTTC. This gives the protein CASSFVTARGETQYF. Looking up the rest from reference TRBV28 and TRBJ2-5 gives the full variable domain: DVKVTQSSRYLVKRTGEKVFLECVQDMDHENMFWYRQDPGLGLRLIYFSYDVKMKEKGDIPEGYSVSREKKERFSLILESASTNQTSMYLCASSFVTARGETQYFGPGTRLLVL.

The chain joins TRBV5-4 to TRBJ2-5; 7 nucleotides align to TRBD1. Germline CDR1 and CDR2: SGHNT and YYREEE (reference sequence). The CDR3 has 15 amino acids. Losses at the gene ends were 4 bases for V and 2 bases for J; bases not matched to a gene: 8. The CDR3 coding sequence is TGTGCCAGCAGCCCGGGCCGGGACAGACAAGAGACCCAGTACTTC. It yields the protein CASSPGRDRQETQYF. Together with reference TRBV5-4 and TRBJ2-5, the CDR3 gives the full variable domain: ETGVTQSPTHLIKTRGQQVTLRCSSQSGHNTVSWYQQALGQGPQFIFQYYREEENGRGNFPPRFSGLQFPNYSSELNVNALELDDSALYLCASSPGRDRQETQYFGPGTRLLVL.

The chain joins TRBV10-3 to TRBJ1-2; 11 positions agree with TRBD1. CDR3 length: 15 residues. J was trimmed by 4 bases and V by 7 bases; bases with no gene match: 8. The germline CDR1 and CDR2 sequences are ENHRY and SYGVKD. CDR3 bases: TGTGCCATCACAGGGACAGGGGGGACTCCCTATGGCTACACCTTC. Residues: CAITGTGGTPYGYTF.

This chain connects TRBV11-2 to TRBJ1-2; D is possibly TRBD1 (5 bases). The CDR3 length is 17 residues. Germline V gene sequence: CDR1 SGHAT, CDR2 FQNNGV. The V end was cut by 10 bases, the J end by 0 bases, with 24 bases between. CDR3 sequence (DNA): TGTGCCATCGTAACTTGGGGGGGTGCCGGGGCTAACTATGGCTACACCTTC. Translation gives CAIVTWGGAGANYGYTF.

This clone was detected only once. The chain uses TRBV3-1 (or the pseudogene TRBV3-2) and TRBJ2-1; 7 bases map to TRBD2. The V gene's germline CDR1 is LGHDT and CDR2 YNNKEL (reference sequence). The V segment lost 7 bases and the J segment 11 bases; nucleotides outside the gene matches: 14. This CDR3 contains 14 residues. The CDR3 DNA is TGTGCCAGCACCTTCACTAGCGAAACCATGAAGCAGTTCTTC. Protein product: CASTFTSETMKQFF.

The gene calls are TRBV19 and TRBJ1-3; D may be TRBD1 (5 bases). The CDR3 covers 15 residues. Germline assignment: CDR1 LNHDA and CDR2 SQIVND (reference sequence). V was trimmed by 3 bases and J by 0 bases, leaving 9 bases between them. CDR3 sequence reads: CASSIRGTSGNTIYF. The CDR3 bases are TGTGCCAGTAGTATTCGGGGGACCTCTGGAAACACCATATATTTT.

CDR3 DNA sequence: TGTGCCAGCAGCCTCCTACCAGATACGCAGTATTTT. Protein sequence: CASSLLPDTQYF. The chain links TRBV7-8 to TRBJ2-3; D is unclear. The CDR3 spans 12 residues. The germline gives CDR1 SGHVS, CDR2 FQNEAQ. The ends were cut back, 5 bases at V and 4 bases at J, with 7 bases in the middle.

The chain combines TRBV7-9 with TRBJ1-2; D remains unclear. This CDR3 is 15 amino acids long. Germline V CDR1 and CDR2: SEHNR, FQNEAQ (reference sequence). Trimming shortened V by 7 bases and J by 0 bases, and 15 bases separated the two germline ends. The CDR3 is CASNSYSNPNYGYTF. The CDR3 nucleotides read TGTGCCAGCAATTCTTATAGCAATCCTAACTATGGCTACACCTTC. Full variable domain (rest looked up from reference TRBV7-9 and TRBJ1-2): DTGVSQNPRHKITKRGQNVTFRCDPISEHNRLYWYRQTLGQGPEFLTYFQNEAQLEKSRLLSDRFSAERPKGSFSTLEIQRTEQGDSAMYLCASNSYSNPNYGYTFGSGTRLTVV.

The gene calls are TRBV10-3 and TRBJ2-5; 8 bases line up with TRBD2. This CDR3 has 15 amino acids. Germline assignment: CDR1 ENHRY and CDR2 SYGVKD. V was pared by 2 bases and J by 6 bases, with 8 bases of the junction left unmatched. CDR3 nucleotides: TGTGCCATCAGTGAGGGCCGGGGGGGCCTGAAGACCCAGTACTTC. Encoded protein: CAISEGRGGLKTQYF.

CDR3 region: CASSLFRTSGSHEQFF. The CDR3 DNA reads TGTGCCAGCAGTCTTTTTAGGACTAGCGGGTCCCATGAGCAGTTCTTC. The V call is TRBV28, the J call TRBJ2-1; 11 bases line up with TRBD2. This CDR3 contains 16 residues. From germline, CDR1 is MDHEN and CDR2 SYDVKM. J was trimmed by 8 bases and V by 5 bases; bases with no gene match: 11.

This chain links TRBV7-9 with TRBJ1-2, with D possibly matching TRBD1 (5 bases). Trimming took 7 bases from V and 3 from J, leaving 12 bases between them. This CDR3 contains 13 residues. Germline V gives CDR1 SEHNR, CDR2 FQNEAQ (reference sequence). CDR3: CASTQTVYYGYTF. In DNA form, the CDR3 reads TGTGCCAGCACCCAGACAGTCTACTATGGCTACACCTTC.

The chain is built from TRBV28 and TRBJ1-6; D may be TRBD1 (5 bases). Germline-derived CDR1 and CDR2 are MDHEN and SYDVKM. This CDR3 has 14 amino acids. Trimming cost V 8 bases and J 10 bases, with 18 bases left between them. The CDR3 protein is CASRTLGGDSPLHF. DNA for the CDR3: TGTGCCAGCCGAACCCTCGGGGGAGACTCACCCCTCCACTTT.

This clone was seen a single time. This chain connects TRBV4-3 to TRBJ1-4; 10 bases fit TRBD1. After removal of 0 bases from V and 5 bases from J, the junction contained 9 bases not matched to a gene. This CDR3 spans 18 amino acids. CDR1 and CDR2 from the germline V gene are LGHNA and YSLEER. The CDR3 sequence is CASSQDDETGQGNEKLFF. The DNA for the CDR3 is TGCGCCAGCAGCCAAGATGACGAAACGGGACAGGGGAATGAAAAACTGTTTTTT.

There are a few counts of this clone. The rearrangement joins TRBV6-1 to TRBJ2-7; 7 bases line up with TRBD1. After removal of 4 bases from V and 1 base from J, the junction contained 10 bases not matched to a gene. CDR3 length equals 16 residues. Germline values: CDR1 MNHNS, CDR2 SASEGT. The CDR3 loop reads CASSVLGGDSSYEQYF. CDR3 DNA sequence: TGTGCCAGCAGTGTTTTAGGTGGGGACAGTTCCTACGAGCAGTACTTC.